These 17 T cell receptor beta chains share one sample of origin, sequenced in a study of graft-versus-host responses after intestinal transplantation. Profiling relied on immunoSEQ multiplex PCR, and the TCRdb table lists in-frame clones only, not all of them. The repertoire holds roughly 70,000 clones, with over 85% as singletons. The starting material was bone marrow, obtained 700 to 850 days after intestinal transplantation. Receptors originate from a human patient who received an intestinal transplant, so some T cells may come from the graft donor.

The chain joins TRBV14 to TRBJ1-2, with D hard to call. The germline CDR1 and CDR2 sequences are SGHDN and FVKESK. CDR3 length: 13 amino acids. Between the trimmed V and J ends, which lost 1 base and 7 bases, there was a span of 10 bases. For the CDR3, the DNA is TGTGCCAGCAGCCAAGGACGAAGCGGTGGCTACACCTTC. Translation gives CASSQGRSGGYTF.

This clone was detected once. This CDR3 is CASSSRQLSDYEQYF. In DNA, the CDR3 is TGCGCCAGCAGCTCTCGACAGTTAAGTGACTACGAGCAGTACTTC. The V call is TRBV5-1, the J call TRBJ2-7; D perhaps matches TRBD1 (5 bases). The CDR3 contains 15 residues. Trimming removed 3 bases from V and 3 bases from J, with 16 bases in between. Looked up from germline, CDR1 is SGHRS and CDR2 is YFSETQ.

This chain joins TRBV18 and TRBJ1-1; TRBD1 matches at 7 bases. J gave up 3 bases and V 6 bases, and 10 bases lay outside the gene matches. The CDR3 contains 15 residues. The V gene's germline CDR1 is KGHSH and CDR2 LQKENI. The CDR3 loop reads CASSRRQGMDTEAFF. The CDR3 nucleotides are TGTGCCAGCTCGCGTAGACAGGGAATGGACACTGAAGCTTTCTTT.

V is TRBV10-3 and J is TRBJ2-3; no clear D gene. Trimming cost V 10 bases and J 1 base, with 6 bases left between them. The CDR3 length is 11 residues. Germline V gene sequence: CDR1 ENHRY, CDR2 SYGVKD. The CDR3 loop is CATFGTDTQYF. The CDR3 nucleotides are TGTGCCACCTTTGGCACAGATACGCAGTATTTT.

The genes are TRBV19 and TRBJ2-1; no clear D. With 3 bases removed from V and 7 bases from J, the gap between germline ends came to 7 bases. The germline V gene encodes CDR1 LNHDA and CDR2 SQIVND (reference sequence). The CDR3 length is 12 residues. CDR3 in DNA: TGTGCCAGTAGTATGCTCCTTAATGAGCAGTTCTTC. Its protein is CASSMLLNEQFF.

V gene TRBV9 combines with J gene TRBJ2-5; TRBD2 matches at 8 bases. From germline, CDR1 is SGDLS and CDR2 YYNGEE. V dropped 3 bases and J dropped 5; count of bases not matched to a gene: 9. The CDR3 length is 15 residues. The CDR3 coding sequence is TGTGCCAGCAGCGGACGGGGGGGCCCTCCGGAGACCCAGTACTTC. Its translation: CASSGRGGPPETQYF.

The chain joins TRBV6-5 to TRBJ2-1, with D maybe TRBD1 (5 bases). Germline lookup yields CDR1 MNHEY and CDR2 SVGAGI. The CDR3 runs 14 residues. V was clipped by 4 bases and J by 0 bases, with 7 bases between them. The CDR3 reads CASSWQGSYNEQFF. The CDR3 DNA is TGTGCCAGCAGTTGGCAGGGCTCCTACAATGAGCAGTTCTTC.

V usage is TRBV27 and J usage is TRBJ2-5, with D uncertain. The CDR3 runs to 13 residues. The ends were cut back, 5 bases at V and 0 bases at J, with 7 bases in the middle. The V gene's germline CDR1 is MNHEY and CDR2 SMNVEV (reference sequence). The CDR3 here is CASSMSYQETQYF. The CDR3, as DNA: TGTGCCAGCAGTATGTCGTACCAAGAGACCCAGTACTTC.

Concerning this clone itself: Mismatch with germline at one junction end may stem from a read error. The J gene is TRBJ1-1, the V gene TRBV18; a weak D match, TRBD1 (6 bases). Germline CDR1 is KGHSH and CDR2 is LQKENI. There are 17 residues in the CDR3. DNA for the CDR3: TGTGCCACCTCAAATTCGGGGGGGCGCGGAATAGGCACTGAAGCTTTCTTT. Its translation: CATSNSGGRGIGTEAFF.

The rearrangement links TRBV19 to TRBJ2-1, with TRBD1 as a possible D gene (6 bases). The V and J ends lost 5 bases and 8 bases respectively, with 10 bases between them. This CDR3 comprises 12 residues. Germline CDR1 is LNHDA and CDR2 is SQIVND (reference sequence). In nucleotides, the CDR3 is TGTGCCAGTAGTGGGGCAGGGGATGAGCAGTTCTTC. Translating gives CASSGAGDEQFF.

The gene calls are TRBV27 and TRBJ2-1, with TRBD2 matching 7 bases. The J segment lost 6 bases and the V segment lost 1 base, leaving 12 bases of the junction unmatched. The CDR3 is 17 residues long. The V gene's germline CDR1 is MNHEY and CDR2 SMNVEV (reference sequence). The CDR3 sequence is CASSLWFAGDTANEQFF. The CDR3 DNA is TGTGCCAGCAGTTTATGGTTTGCGGGGGATACGGCCAATGAGCAGTTCTTC.

This chain joins TRBV5-1 and TRBJ2-6; D perhaps matches TRBD1 (5 bases). This CDR3 has 16 residues. The V gene lost 2 bases and the J gene lost 2 bases, with 11 bases spanning the gap. Germline CDR1 SGHRS, CDR2 YFSETQ. The CDR3 DNA reads TGCGCCAGCAGCTTCACAGGTCCTACTGGGGCCAACGTCCTGACTTTC. As protein: CASSFTGPTGANVLTF.

The J gene is TRBJ2-1, the V gene TRBV30; TRBD2 aligns across 10 bases. The V gene end was trimmed by 7 bases and the J gene end by 8 bases; junction bases not matched to a gene: 8. The germline V gene encodes CDR1 GTSNPN and CDR2 SVGIG (reference sequence). There are 13 residues in the CDR3. The CDR3 DNA sequence: TGTGCCTACCTAGCGGGAGTCGGCTATGAGCAGTTCTTC. Translated, it gives CAYLAGVGYEQFF.

DNA for the CDR3: TGTGCCATCAGTGAGTACGACCAGGGTTTGACTTACGAGCAGTACTTC. It is translated as CAISEYDQGLTYEQYF. The chain joins TRBV10-3 to TRBJ2-7, with a tentative D call TRBD1 (5 bases). This CDR3 contains 16 residues. Germline lookup yields CDR1 ENHRY and CDR2 SYGVKD. V was shortened by 1 base and J by 4 bases, with 17 bases between the two germline ends.

This sequence joins TRBV9 and TRBJ2-7; D possibly uses TRBD1 or TRBD2 (5 bases each). Trimming pared 3 bases from V and 0 bases from J, leaving 10 bases between. This CDR3 has 14 amino acids. The germline V gene has CDR1 SGDLS and CDR2 YYNGEE. CDR3 DNA: TGTGCCAGCAGCGCCGCCGGGACCTCCTACGAGCAGTACTTC. As protein: CASSAAGTSYEQYF.

This clone has a single count. The CDR3 DNA is TGTGCCAGCAGCTTTAGCGGGGGTATTACCTACAATGAGCAGTTCTTC. Amino acid sequence: CASSFSGGITYNEQFF. The chain carries TRBV7-3 and TRBJ2-1; TRBD2 matches 9 bases. Trimming removed 3 bases from V and 2 bases from J; junction bases left unmatched: 5. CDR1 is SGHTA, CDR2 FQGTGA, per germline. The CDR3 loop spans 16 amino acids.

The chain couples TRBV10-1 to TRBJ2-5; TRBD1 agrees at 11 bases. The end of the DNA aligns better with TRBJ2-7, so the J call may be wrong. The CDR3 totals 15 residues. Germline V gene lookup returns CDR1 WNHNN and CDR2 SYGVQD (reference sequence). The CDR3 sequence is CASSAGTGGPYEQYF. The CDR3 coding sequence is TGCGCCAGCAGTGCCGGGACAGGGGGGCCCTACGAGCAGTACTTC.